This TCR beta chain originates from a study of patients and donors after allogeneic stem cell transplantation. The V gene end was trimmed by 4 bases and the J gene end by 4 bases; junction bases not matched to a gene: 6. CDR1 SGHRS and CDR2 YFSETQ come from the germline V gene. This CDR3 has 15 residues. TCRdb reanalysed the RT-PCR reads using MiXCR and keeps one entry per CDR3 protein. There are 400,000 to 500,000 distinct CDR3 sequences in the sample; around 16% occur only once, and 6% to 8% lies in the top ten. Input material: blood, either unsorted or a sorted T cell fraction (not recorded which). The clonotype originates from a human donor who was either an allogeneic HSCT recipient or a stem cell or donor lymphocyte infusion donor (not recorded which). It is not recorded whose cells these are; they may come from a transplant donor. The gene calls are TRBV5-1 and TRBJ1-2; TRBD1 matches 11 bases. CDR3 coding DNA: TGCGCCAGCAGCGGGACAGGGGGTCGTGGCTATGGCTACACCTTC. Protein product: CASSGTGGRGYGYTF.